The source of this T cell receptor beta chain is a study of blood T cell repertoires in COVID-19. The CDR3 has 16 amino acids. From germline, CDR1 is SGHTA and CDR2 FQGNSA. With V trimmed by 1 base and J by 4 bases, 4 bases remained unmatched. Using immunoSEQ multiplex PCR, the repertoire was profiled, and TCRdb retains in-frame clones only, with some absent. Found here are 50,000 to 75,000 clones, over 85% of them singletons; the top ten hold approximately 1.5%. The sequence came from a man aged 60-69 years with acute or convalescent COVID-19. Sequencing was performed on peripheral blood. The rearrangement links TRBV7-2 to TRBJ2-1; TRBD1 agrees at 10 bases. CDR3 protein: CASSLGGQGHYNEQFF. The CDR3, as DNA: TGTGCCAGCAGCTTAGGGGGACAGGGGCATTACAATGAGCAGTTCTTC.